Listed here are 9 T cell receptor beta chains from one sample, sequenced in a study of blood T cell repertoires in COVID-19. Profiled with immunoSEQ multiplex PCR; TCRdb holds only in-frame clones, not every one. The table has 250,000 to 300,000 clones, over 70% seen once; the top ten hold roughly a tenth. Sequencing was done on a sample of peripheral blood. The receptors here all came from a woman aged 65 to 85 with COVID-19, enrolled during active disease.

The V gene is TRBV29-1, the J gene TRBJ1-6; 8 bases are shared with TRBD1. The trim removed 6 bases at V and 9 bases at J, leaving 7 bases unmatched. CDR1 is SQVTM, CDR2 ANQGSEA, per germline. This CDR3 is built from 13 residues. The CDR3 coding sequence is TGCAGCGTCGCCGGCGACAGGGGTTCACCCCTCCACTTT. Protein product: CSVAGDRGSPLHF.

The CDR3 protein is CASSQTLGAGNQPQHF. For the CDR3, the DNA is TGCGCCAGCAGCCAGACCCTAGGGGCAGGCAATCAGCCCCAGCATTTT. The V call is TRBV4-3, the J call TRBJ1-5, with D maybe TRBD1 (5 bases). V lost 3 bases to trimming and J lost 2 bases, with 14 bases between them. The CDR3 length is 16 residues. Germline lookup yields CDR1 LGHNA and CDR2 YSLEER.

The chain is built from TRBV7-2 and TRBJ1-3; 8 nucleotides agree with TRBD1. The CDR3 is 15 amino acids. The J segment lost 4 bases and the V segment lost 1 base, leaving 3 bases of the junction unmatched. CDR1 and CDR2 (germline): SGHTA, FQGNSA. CDR3 sequence reads: CASSLETGAGNTIYF. The CDR3 DNA reads TGTGCCAGCAGCTTAGAGACAGGGGCAGGAAACACCATATATTTT.

This chain joins TRBV29-1 and TRBJ2-1, with 10 nucleotides matching TRBD1. Trimming at V came to 6 bases and at J to 7 bases, leaving 12 bases not matched to a gene. CDR3 length: 15 amino acids. From germline, CDR1 is SQVTM and CDR2 ANQGSEA. CDR3 in amino acids: CSVKGGTGVGNEQFF. The CDR3 nucleotides read TGCAGCGTCAAAGGTGGGACAGGGGTAGGTAATGAGCAGTTCTTC.

CDR3 nucleotides: TGCGCCAGCAGCCAAGATGATGGACGGGGCTCCTACGAGCAGTACTTC. Protein sequence: CASSQDDGRGSYEQYF. This rearrangement joins TRBV4-1 to TRBJ2-7; a weak D match, TRBD2 (5 bases). Germline V gives CDR1 MGHRA, CDR2 YSYEKL. Trimming removed 0 bases from V and 0 bases from J, with 12 bases in between. The CDR3 runs to 16 residues.

The chain has TRBV6-5 and TRBJ2-5; TRBD1 aligns across 8 bases. The CDR3 consists of 13 residues. CDR1 MNHEY and CDR2 SVGAGI come from the germline V gene. V lost 6 bases, J lost 3 bases, and 3 bases stayed unmatched. In DNA form, the CDR3 reads TGTGCCAGCAGGGTGGACAGGGAAGAGACCCAGTACTTC. It codes for CASRVDREETQYF.

The CDR3, as DNA: TGCGCCAGCAGCCGCCGAAACCGGGACAGGGTACCTTCCGGGGAGCTGTTTTTT. Its translation: CASSRRNRDRVPSGELFF. The chain employs TRBV5-1 and TRBJ2-2; 9 positions match TRBD1. CDR1 and CDR2 (germline): SGHRS, YFSETQ. The CDR3 has 18 residues. With V trimmed by 4 bases and J by 6 bases, 16 bases remained unmatched.

The V call is TRBV16, the J call TRBJ2-1, with TRBD1 as a possible D gene (5 bases). Trimming pared 8 bases from V and 0 bases from J, leaving 11 bases between. Germline V gives CDR1 KGHSY, CDR2 FQNENV. This CDR3 region has 14 residues. CDR3 residues: CASRRTPSYNEQFF. The CDR3 DNA follows: TGTGCCAGCCGGCGGACACCCTCCTACAATGAGCAGTTCTTC.

The V and J genes are TRBV27 and TRBJ2-7; 7 bases map to TRBD2. CDR1 is MNHEY, CDR2 SMNVEV, per germline (reference sequence). This CDR3 spans 14 amino acids. V shed 4 bases and J 1 base; nucleotides not matched to a gene: 4. In DNA, the CDR3 is TGTGCCAGCAGTTCAAGACTAGCATCCTACGAGCAGTACTTC. It yields the protein CASSSRLASYEQYF.